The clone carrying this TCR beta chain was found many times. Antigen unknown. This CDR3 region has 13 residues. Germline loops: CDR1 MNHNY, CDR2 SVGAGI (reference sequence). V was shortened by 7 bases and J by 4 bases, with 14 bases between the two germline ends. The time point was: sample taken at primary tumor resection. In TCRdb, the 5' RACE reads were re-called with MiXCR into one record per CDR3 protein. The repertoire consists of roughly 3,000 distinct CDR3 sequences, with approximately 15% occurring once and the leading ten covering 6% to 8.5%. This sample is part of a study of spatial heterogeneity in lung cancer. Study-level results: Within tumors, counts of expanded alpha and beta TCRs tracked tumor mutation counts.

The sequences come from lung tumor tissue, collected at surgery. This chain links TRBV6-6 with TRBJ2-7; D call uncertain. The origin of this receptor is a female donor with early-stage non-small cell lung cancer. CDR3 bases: TGTGCCAGCACCCCTGGCTCGGCATACGAGCAGTACTTC. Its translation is CASTPGSAYEQYF.